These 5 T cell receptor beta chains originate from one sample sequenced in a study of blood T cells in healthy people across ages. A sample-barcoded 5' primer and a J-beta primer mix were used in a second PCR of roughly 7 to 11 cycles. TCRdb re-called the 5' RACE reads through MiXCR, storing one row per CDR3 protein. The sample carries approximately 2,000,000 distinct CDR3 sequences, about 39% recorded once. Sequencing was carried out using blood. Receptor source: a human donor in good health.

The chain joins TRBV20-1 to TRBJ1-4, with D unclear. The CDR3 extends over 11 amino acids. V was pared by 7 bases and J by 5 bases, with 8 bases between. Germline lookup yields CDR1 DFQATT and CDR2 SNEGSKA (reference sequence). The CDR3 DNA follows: TGCAGTGGTCTACGAAATGAAAAACTGTTTTTT. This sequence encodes CSGLRNEKLFF.

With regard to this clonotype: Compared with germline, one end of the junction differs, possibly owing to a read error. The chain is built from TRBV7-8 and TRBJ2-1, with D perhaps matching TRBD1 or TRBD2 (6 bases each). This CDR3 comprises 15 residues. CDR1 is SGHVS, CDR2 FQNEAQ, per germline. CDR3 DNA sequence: TGTGCCAACAGCTCACAGGGTGGGGGAGGCAATGAGCAGTTCTTC. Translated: CANSSQGGGGNEQFF.

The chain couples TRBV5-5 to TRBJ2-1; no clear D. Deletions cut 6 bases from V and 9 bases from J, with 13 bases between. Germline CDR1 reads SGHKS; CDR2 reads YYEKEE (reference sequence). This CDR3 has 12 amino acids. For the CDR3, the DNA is TGTGCCAGCAAAGGAGCGAGATCTGAGCAGTTCTTC. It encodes CASKGARSEQFF.

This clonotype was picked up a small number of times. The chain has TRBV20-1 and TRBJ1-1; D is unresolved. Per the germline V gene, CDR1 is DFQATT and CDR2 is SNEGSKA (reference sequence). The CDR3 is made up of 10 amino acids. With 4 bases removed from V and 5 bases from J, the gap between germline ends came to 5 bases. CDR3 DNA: TGCAGTGCTAAGAGGACTGAAGCTTTCTTT. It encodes CSAKRTEAFF.

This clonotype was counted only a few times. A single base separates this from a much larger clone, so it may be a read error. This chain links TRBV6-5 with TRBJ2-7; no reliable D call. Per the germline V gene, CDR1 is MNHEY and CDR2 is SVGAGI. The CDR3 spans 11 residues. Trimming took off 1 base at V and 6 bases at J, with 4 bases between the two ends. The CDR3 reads CASSYWGEQYF. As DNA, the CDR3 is TGTGCCAGCAGTTACTGGGGCGAGCAGTACTTC.